Presented here are 11 T cell receptor beta chains from one specimen sequenced in a study of Ad26.COV2.S vaccination and SARS-CoV-2 variants. Treatment described: some 20 received Ad26.COV2.S at low or high dose, single or two shots; 5 received placebo; per-sample allocation not given. Day 63 after the first injection of vaccine or placebo was the sampling time. TCRdb keeps only in-frame clones here, not all; method: immunoSEQ multiplex PCR. The table has approximately 480,000 clones, around 90% seen once. The sequences come from peripheral blood, collected in a trial of Ad26.COV2.S vaccine versus placebo. The receptors originated from a person between 18 and 59 years old who received the Ad26.COV2.S COVID-19 vaccine or a placebo.

This clone appeared a single time. The genes are TRBV3-1 (or the pseudogene TRBV3-2) and TRBJ2-7; D is perhaps TRBD1 (6 bases). V lost 3 bases to trimming and J lost 4 bases, with 16 bases between them. This CDR3 is built from 15 residues. Germline V gene lookup returns CDR1 LGHDT and CDR2 YNNKEL (reference sequence). CDR3 in amino acids: CASSHLPGHRYEQYF. The CDR3 DNA follows: TGTGCCAGCAGCCATCTCCCGGGACACAGATACGAGCAGTACTTC.

A few counts support this clone. J is TRBJ2-2 and V is TRBV5-1, with TRBD1 identical over 12 bases. V shed 5 bases, J shed 4 bases, and the junction held 3 bases outside the gene matches. CDR1 and CDR2 from the germline V gene are SGHRS and YFSETQ. The CDR3 is made up of 15 amino acids. Written as DNA, the CDR3 is TGCGCCAGCAGTCCGGGACAGGGGGCCACCGGGGAGCTGTTTTTT. It encodes CASSPGQGATGELFF.

V usage is TRBV18 and J usage is TRBJ1-2; possible D gene TRBD1, 5 bases. CDR3 size: 13 residues. CDR1 KGHSH and CDR2 LQKENI come from the germline V gene. V was trimmed by 6 bases and J by 4 bases, leaving 12 bases between them. The CDR3 DNA sequence: TGTGCCAGCTCTCAGACAGCTAGCTATGGCTACACCTTC. As protein: CASSQTASYGYTF.

This clone was observed a single time. The chain couples TRBV12-3 or TRBV12-4 to TRBJ2-1, with D possibly TRBD1 on 5 matching bases. This CDR3 spans 12 amino acids. The germline V and J ends were trimmed by 4 bases and 12 bases, with 13 bases remaining between them. The CDR3 sequence: CASSSSRVAQFF. The CDR3 bases are TGTGCCAGCAGTTCCTCCAGGGTAGCGCAGTTCTTC.

The chain is built from TRBV9 and TRBJ1-3, with TRBD1 matching over 7 bases. CDR1 and CDR2 (germline): SGDLS, YYNGEE. The trim removed 1 base at V and 0 bases at J, leaving 7 bases unmatched. The CDR3 contains 17 residues. The CDR3 region is CASSVNGRGSSGNTIYF. CDR3 DNA: TGTGCCAGCAGCGTAAACGGCAGGGGGTCCTCTGGAAACACCATATATTTT.

This chain connects TRBV3-1 (or the pseudogene TRBV3-2) to TRBJ2-1; D is uncertain. Germline V gene sequence: CDR1 LGHDT, CDR2 YNNKEL (reference sequence). Trimming took 0 bases from V and 4 from J, leaving 10 bases between them. CDR3 length equals 15 residues. CDR3 region: CASSQEGNPYNEQFF. CDR3 coding DNA: TGTGCCAGCAGCCAAGAGGGCAACCCGTACAATGAGCAGTTCTTC.

This clone was seen a single time. This chain uses TRBV10-3 with TRBJ1-3, with D hard to call. The length of the CDR3 is 16 residues. Trimming took off 3 bases at V and 1 base at J, with 13 bases between the two ends. Germline lookup yields CDR1 ENHRY and CDR2 SYGVKD. The chain's CDR3 is CAISDPRGLSGNTIYF. CDR3 coding DNA: TGTGCCATCAGTGACCCGAGAGGGTTGTCTGGAAACACCATATATTTT.

The gene calls are TRBV7-2 and TRBJ2-7; 8 bases are shared with TRBD2. This CDR3 region has 14 residues. Germline lookup yields CDR1 SGHTA and CDR2 FQGNSA. Germline trimming cut 5 bases from V and 1 base from J; bases unmatched to any gene: 4. The CDR3 is CASSHTSGSYEQYF. The CDR3 DNA follows: TGTGCCAGCAGCCACACTAGCGGATCCTACGAGCAGTACTTC.

CDR3 DNA sequence: TGTGCCAGCTCGGAGGCGGGAAAGGGTGTGGATACGCAGTATTTT. It yields the protein CASSEAGKGVDTQYF. The chain combines TRBV7-3 with TRBJ2-3; a possible D gene is TRBD2 (6 bases). V was trimmed by 8 bases and J by 6 bases, leaving 21 bases between them. This CDR3 is 15 amino acids long. CDR1 is SGHTA and CDR2 is FQGTGA in the germline V gene.

The V gene is TRBV6-2 or TRBV6-3, the J gene TRBJ2-7, with a possible D match to TRBD2 (5 bases). CDR3 length: 14 amino acids. The V gene's germline CDR1 is MNHEY and CDR2 SVGEGT. The ends were cut back, 6 bases at V and 6 bases at J, with 18 bases in the middle. Here the CDR3 reads CASSTPALGSEQYF. The CDR3 nucleotides read TGTGCCAGCAGCACACCTGCCTTGGGGAGCGAGCAGTACTTC.

The chain recombines TRBV27 with TRBJ2-1; TRBD2 matches 11 bases. CDR1 is MNHEY and CDR2 is SMNVEV in the germline V gene (reference sequence). Losses at the gene ends were 4 bases for V and 5 bases for J; bases not matched to a gene: 10. The CDR3 loop spans 17 amino acids. CDR3 nucleotide sequence: TGTGCCAGCAGTTCTTTCCTAGGGACTAGCGGCGACAATGAGCAGTTCTTC. It specifies CASSSFLGTSGDNEQFF.